This TCR beta chain was recorded in a study of CD8 T cells in ankylosing spondylitis. This clonotype was counted only a few times. What it recognizes is unknown. The V gene end was trimmed by 5 bases and the J gene end by 8 bases; junction bases not matched to a gene: 7. The CDR3 extends over 14 amino acids. Quantitative molecular-barcoded 5'-RACE generated the TCR beta libraries. TCRdb used MiXCR to reprocess the 5' RACE reads, holding one entry per CDR3 protein. The sample records under 150,000 distinct CDR3 sequences, approximately 14% being singletons. Overall study findings and caveats: Within peripheral blood, clones linked to disease were CD8+ and relatively rare. Significant enrichment of disease-linked clones was reportedly seen in matched ankylosing spondylitis synovial fluid.

Sequencing was done on a sample of blood, either unsorted or a sorted T cell fraction (not recorded which). V and J are TRBV12-3 or TRBV12-4 and TRBJ1-4, with TRBD1 matching over 8 bases. The clonotype was recovered from a female donor with ankylosing spondylitis or in good health (not recorded which). The CDR3 DNA sequence: TGTGCCAGCAGTCTTAGGACAGGGCCAGAAAAACTGTTTTTT. Amino acids: CASSLRTGPEKLFF.